This T cell receptor (beta chain) appears in the sequencing data of a study of blood T cell repertoires in COVID-19. Original processing notes: Using reference gene primer amplification, nucleated cell counts were estimated. The repertoire was sequenced with immunoSEQ multiplex PCR; TCRdb's copy has only in-frame clones and lacks some. D and trimming were read from the DNA, whereas the V and J calls and clone size are those reported in that table. This sample has hundreds of thousands of clones, with 87% found just once. V gave up 5 bases and J gave up 8 bases, with 15 bases separating them. CDR1 and CDR2 (germline): SGHTA, FQGTGA. The CDR3 totals 13 residues.

The chain has TRBV7-3 and TRBJ1-2; tentative D call: TRBD1 (6 bases). What was sequenced was peripheral blood. The TCR originated in a woman aged 40 to 49 who had recovered from COVID-19. CDR3: CASSRTRGVGYTF. The CDR3 nucleotides read TGTGCCAGCAGCCGCACCAGGGGAGTCGGCTACACCTTC. The entire variable domain, with the rest obtained from reference TRBV7-3 and TRBJ1-2, is as follows: GAGVSQTPSNKVTEKGKYVELRCDPISGHTALYWYRQSLGQGPEFLIYFQGTGAADDSGLPNDRFFAVRPEGSVSTLKIQRTERGDSAVYLCASSRTRGVGYTFGSGTRLTVV.